The entry that follows covers one T cell receptor beta chain sequence. No antigen is known for it. The sample is drawn from a study of vaccination and CD4 T cells after COVID-19. Whole-study context: Investigators stimulated cells with overlapping spike peptides drawn from SARS-CoV-2, HCoV-NL63, HCoV-OC43 and HCoV-229E. Study findings and constraints: Convalescent patients showed a median 86.3% of reactive clones that were seen only post-vaccination.

CD4+ T cells that had been cultured provided DNA sequenced with the Oncomine TCR Beta short-read assay. In this case, cultured CD4+ T cells provided the extracted genomic DNA. TCRdb reprocessed the PCR reads with MiXCR, giving one entry per CDR3 protein. Of about 15,000 distinct CDR3 sequences listed, approximately 30% were seen once; the top ten hold roughly 10%. Treatment denoted: approximately nine-day PBMC culture with coronavirus spike peptide pools or control peptides (ViraFEST assay). Peptide pool stimulation in ViraFEST expanded antigen-specific T cells, whose TCRs were then sequenced. This clonotype was obtained from a human donor who had recovered from COVID-19. The sample was CD4+ T cells from blood, cultured in vitro, taken after SARS-CoV-2 vaccination.

CDR3 in DNA: TGTGCCAGCAGTAGCCCGGCTAGCCGTCCCTACGAGCAGTACTTC. This translates into CASSSPASRPYEQYF. The V call is TRBV12-3 or TRBV12-4, the J call TRBJ2-7; the D gene is possibly TRBD2 (5 bases). V gave up 5 bases and J gave up 2 bases, with 16 bases separating them. The CDR3 sequence is 15 residues long.